This TCR beta chain was found in a study of cytomegalovirus exposure and HLA in healthy donors. About the study: Unique TCRs from HLA-typed donors, about 85 million of them, were held in an early data release. Study-wide findings and caveats: As was reported, the HLA-A and HLA-B alleles of most subjects were accurately predicted from TCR beta sequences.

Germline V CDR1 and CDR2: SGHDT, YYEEEE. This CDR3 has 14 amino acids. Turning to this clone: Its antigen is not identified.

All donors participated as healthy donors of bone marrow. The PCR contained 60 Vbeta and 13 Jbeta primers. Produced via immunoSEQ multiplex PCR; TCRdb's table is partial and in-frame only. This table holds approximately 130,000 clones, 70% to 90% found once. The chain is built from TRBV5-6 and TRBJ2-5; TRBD2 might be the D (5 bases). Judging by the DNA end, TRBJ2-7 fits better; the J call may be wrong. This sequence was found in a boy younger than 18 in good health and CMV-seronegative. Sequenced input: PBMCs. This CDR3 is CASSFPGLIYEQYF. As DNA, the CDR3 is TGTGCCAGCAGCTTCCCCGGACTGATCTACGAGCAGTACTTC.